The rows below give T cell receptor beta chains drawn from one sample of a study of blood T cell repertoires in COVID-19. Libraries were prepared by immunoSEQ multiplex PCR; TCRdb keeps only in-frame clonotypes and omits some of them. In the table there are 200,000 to 250,000 clones, approximately 87% of which are singletons. The specimen was peripheral blood. These receptors were collected from a woman aged 70-85 years with active or convalescent COVID-19. Each CDR3 is given with its conserved first and last residue. The order of the fields is J gene, D gene, V gene, clone size, CDR3 protein, CDR3 DNA. The D gene is left open where the match is weak. Some rows have no size entry. The others give once, few or many, or a class for an expanded clone.

TRBJ2-5,-,TRBV12-3/TRBV12-4,-,CASTRGETQYF,TGTGCCAGCACCCGGGGTGAGACCCAGTACTTC
TRBJ2-5,-,TRBV7-7,-,CASSLDADRFQYF,TGTGCTAGCAGCTTAGATGCTGACAGGTTCCAGTACTTC
TRBJ2-1,TRBD2,TRBV27,-,CASRIGLAGGVEQFF,TGTGCCAGCAGGATCGGACTAGCGGGAGGGGTTGAGCAGTTCTTC
TRBJ2-3,TRBD2,TRBV5-1,-,CASSWGTSGGSTDTQYF,TGCGCCAGCAGCTGGGGGACTAGCGGGGGCAGCACAGATACGCAGTATTTT
TRBJ2-7,-,TRBV27,-,CASSDSTTSPYEQYF,TGTGCCAGTTCGGACTCCACTACCAGCCCCTACGAGCAGTACTTC
TRBJ1-2,-,TRBV12-3/TRBV12-4,-,CASSAGTPRLYTF,TGTGCCAGCAGTGCCGGGACACCTCGGCTCTACACCTTC
TRBJ1-1,-,TRBV27,-,CASSPRGQVNTEAFF,TGTGCCAGCAGTCCACGAGGGCAGGTGAACACTGAAGCTTTCTTT
TRBJ2-1,TRBD2,TRBV28,few,CASSLVAGYPNEQFF,TGTGCCAGCAGTTTGGTAGCGGGCTACCCAAATGAGCAGTTCTTC
TRBJ2-5,-,TRBV6-2/TRBV6-3,-,CASSYGGTQETQYF,TGTGCCAGCAGTTACGGGGGCACTCAAGAGACCCAGTACTTC
TRBJ1-2,TRBD1,TRBV7-2,-,CASRNTGATSYGYTF,TGTGCCAGCAGGAATACAGGGGCTACATCCTATGGCTACACCTTC